The 11 T cell receptor beta chains reported below all come from one sample, sequenced in a study of T cell responses to AZD1222 COVID-19 vaccine. Some clones are missing from TCRdb's copy, which holds only in-frame ones; the method was immunoSEQ multiplex PCR. The sample lists 150,000 to 200,000 clones; 85% to 95% were seen once. Material: peripheral blood, obtained 28 days after the second dose of the MenACWY control vaccine. These receptor sequences come from an adult who received the MenACWY meningococcal vaccine as a control.

The chain links TRBV27 to TRBJ2-7, with 7 nucleotides matching TRBD2. The CDR3 is made up of 17 amino acids. CDR1 and CDR2 from the germline V gene are MNHEY and SMNVEV (reference sequence). J gave up 0 bases and V 4 bases, and 12 bases lay outside the gene matches. In DNA form, the CDR3 reads TGTGCCAGCAGTTCCCAGAAGACTAGCCGGAGCTCCTACGAGCAGTACTTC. It is translated as CASSSQKTSRSSYEQYF.

V usage is TRBV27 and J usage is TRBJ1-5, with D perhaps matching TRBD1 (5 bases). The CDR3 is made up of 13 amino acids. Trimming removed 4 bases at V and 7 bases at J, with 11 bases between. Germline loops: CDR1 MNHEY, CDR2 SMNVEV (reference sequence). The CDR3 nucleotides read TGTGCCAGCAGTTGGGCAGGGCGGCAGCCCCAGCATTTT. This encodes CASSWAGRQPQHF.

This clone came up a few times. The chain uses TRBV5-1 and TRBJ2-7; D unresolved. CDR1 is SGHRS and CDR2 is YFSETQ in the germline V gene. Trimming cost V 2 bases and J 0 bases, with 9 bases left between them. CDR3 size: 14 residues. The CDR3 here is CASSLTPSSYEQYF. For the CDR3, the DNA is TGCGCCAGCAGCTTAACCCCTAGCTCCTACGAGCAGTACTTC.

The rearrangement links TRBV3-1 (or the pseudogene TRBV3-2) to TRBJ2-5; 11 positions agree with TRBD2. Germline CDR1 reads LGHDT; CDR2 reads YNNKEL (reference sequence). This CDR3 is 15 amino acids long. Unmatched junction bases numbered 5, after V lost 4 bases and J lost 4 bases. The CDR3 DNA sequence: TGTGCCAGCAGCCCAGTGCTAGCGGGAGGAGAGACCCAGTACTTC. This sequence encodes CASSPVLAGGETQYF.

The rearrangement links TRBV9 to TRBJ2-3; TRBD2 aligns across 11 bases. Germline V gene data show CDR1 as SGDLS and CDR2 as YYNGEE. The J segment lost 2 bases and the V segment lost 3 bases, leaving 5 bases of the junction unmatched. The CDR3 extends over 16 amino acids. DNA for the CDR3: TGTGCCAGCAGCGATCGACTAGCGGGGATCACAGATACGCAGTATTTT. Its translation: CASSDRLAGITDTQYF.

The chain combines TRBV14 with TRBJ1-1, with a tentative D call TRBD1 (6 bases). Germline V gene sequence: CDR1 SGHDN, CDR2 FVKESK. Trimming pared 1 base from V and 6 bases from J, leaving 15 bases between. The CDR3 spans 15 residues. The DNA for the CDR3 is TGTGCCAGCAGCCAAGTGGGGAAAGGACAGCCTGAAGCTTTCTTT. Its translation is CASSQVGKGQPEAFF. Combining the CDR3 with reference TRBV14 and TRBJ1-1 gives the whole variable domain EAGVTQFPSHSVIEKGQTVTLRCDPISGHDNLYWYRRVMGKEIKFLLHFVKESKQDESGMPNNRFLAERTGGTYSTLKVQPAELEDSGVYFCASSQVGKGQPEAFFGQGTRLTVV.

This clone is a singleton in its sample. V usage is TRBV7-2 and J usage is TRBJ1-6, with 7 bases identical to TRBD1. Germline V gives CDR1 SGHTA, CDR2 FQGNSA. The CDR3 is 18 residues long. After removal of 4 bases from V and 0 bases from J, the junction contained 9 bases not matched to a gene. DNA for the CDR3: TGTGCCAGCAGCTGGGACAGCCTAGCGAGCTCCTATAATTCACCCCTCCACTTT. This encodes CASSWDSLASSYNSPLHF.

V and J are TRBV14 and TRBJ1-1; D not resolved. V lost 6 bases and J 0 bases, leaving 8 bases between the germline ends. This CDR3 is built from 13 residues. Germline V lookup: CDR1 SGHDN, CDR2 FVKESK. The CDR3 DNA sequence: TGTGCCAGCAGTGGTCAGTTGAACACTGAAGCTTTCTTT. Amino acids: CASSGQLNTEAFF.

The genes are TRBV5-1 and TRBJ1-1, with 11 bases that match TRBD1. V was pared by 5 bases and J by 3 bases, with 6 bases of the junction left unmatched. The CDR3 extends over 15 amino acids. Germline V gives CDR1 SGHRS, CDR2 YFSETQ. The CDR3, as DNA: TGCGCCAGCAGATCGGGACAGGGGGAATACACTGAAGCTTTCTTT. Its translation is CASRSGQGEYTEAFF.

The genes are TRBV30 and TRBJ1-2, with a possible D match to TRBD1 (5 bases). This CDR3 has 13 residues. V shed 2 bases and J shed 8 bases, with 15 bases lying between them. In germline, CDR1 is GTSNPN, CDR2 SVGIG (reference sequence). CDR3 sequence reads: CAWSLVGVGGYTF. The CDR3 DNA reads as TGTGCCTGGAGTCTGGTAGGGGTTGGGGGCTACACCTTC.

The rearrangement links TRBV7-8 to TRBJ2-4, with 9 bases aligning to TRBD2. The CDR3 is 17 amino acids. V lost 1 base to trimming and J lost 0 bases; unmatched junction nucleotides: 4. Per germline, CDR1 SGHVS and CDR2 FQNEAQ. The CDR3 nucleotides read TGTGCCAGCAGCTTAGGGCGGGAGGGTCTAGCCAAAAACATTCAGTACTTC. Encoded protein: CASSLGREGLAKNIQYF.